The 20 T cell receptor beta chains below come from one sample, sequenced in a study of T cells in Graves' hyperthyroidism and ophthalmopathy. The investigators amplified TCR beta CDR3 regions from RNA transcripts. First-round RT-PCR with HTBI primers amplified the TCR CDR3 region. TCRdb recomputed calls from the multiplex PCR reads with MiXCR, one row per CDR3 protein. The profile shows 350,000 to 500,000 distinct CDR3 sequences, approximately 13% of them singletons. The specimen sequenced was blood. These receptors all come from a woman aged 18-30 years with Graves' hyperthyroidism.

Notes on this clonotype: One base away lies a much larger clone, so this may be a sequencing read error. CDR3 bases: TGTGCCAGCGGTAAGGGGCTTTCCTACAATGAGCAGTTCTTC. Its translation: CASGKGLSYNEQFF. This chain uses TRBV12-3 or TRBV12-4 with TRBJ2-1, with D possibly matching TRBD1 (5 bases). Trimming left V 8 bases short and J 1 base short, with 12 bases between. The CDR3 runs to 14 residues.

This clonotype was counted ten times or more. V gene TRBV20-1 combines with J gene TRBJ1-2; D may be TRBD1 (6 bases). The germline V gene has CDR1 DFQATT and CDR2 SNEGSKA (reference sequence). The CDR3 runs 13 residues. Trimming left V 4 bases short and J 8 bases short, with 17 bases between. CDR3 protein: CSAKSQGSRGYTF. Written as DNA, the CDR3 is TGCAGTGCTAAGTCGCAGGGGTCTCGGGGCTACACCTTC.

The chain couples TRBV20-1 to TRBJ1-1, with TRBD1 matching 9 bases. In germline, CDR1 is DFQATT, CDR2 SNEGSKA (reference sequence). CDR3 size: 15 residues. J was trimmed by 3 bases and V by 1 base; bases with no gene match: 6. CDR3 protein: CSARVPTGGHTEAFF. DNA of the CDR3: TGCAGTGCTAGAGTACCGACAGGGGGACACACTGAAGCTTTCTTT.

This clonotype turned up a few times. The chain links TRBV5-1 to TRBJ2-5; D is perhaps TRBD1 (6 bases). Trimming left V 4 bases short and J 1 base short, with 11 bases between. This CDR3 contains 14 residues. CDR1 and CDR2 from the germline V gene are SGHRS and YFSETQ. The CDR3 is CASSPGTPQETQYF. The CDR3 DNA sequence: TGCGCCAGCAGCCCTGGGACACCCCAAGAGACCCAGTACTTC. Supplemented by reference TRBV5-1 and TRBJ2-5, the full variable domain reads KAGVTQTPRYLIKTRGQQVTLSCSPISGHRSVSWYQQTPGQGLQFLFEYFSETQRNKGNFPGRFSGRQFSNSRSEMNVSTLELGDSALYLCASSPGTPQETQYFGPGTRLLVL.

This clonotype showed up many times. The V gene is TRBV27, the J gene TRBJ2-2; D may be TRBD2 (5 bases). The germline gives CDR1 MNHEY, CDR2 SMNVEV (reference sequence). CDR3 length: 16 residues. The V end was cut by 7 bases, the J end by 4 bases, with 19 bases between. The DNA for the CDR3 is TGTGCCAGCACCCTAGCCGTTGGGCTAAGCACCGGGGAGCTGTTTTTT. It yields the protein CASTLAVGLSTGELFF.

The V call is TRBV20-1, the J call TRBJ2-1, with 8 bases fitting TRBD2. The ends lost 0 bases at V and 7 bases at J; junction bases unmatched: 5. This CDR3 is 14 amino acids long. Germline assignment: CDR1 DFQATT and CDR2 SNEGSKA (reference sequence). Here the CDR3 DNA reads TGCAGTGCTAGAGAGGGGACTAGGGGGAATGAGCAGTTCTTC. This gives the protein CSAREGTRGNEQFF.

This chain uses TRBV5-1 with TRBJ2-2, with TRBD1 identical over 7 bases. The CDR3 is 14 residues long. Germline CDR1 reads SGHRS; CDR2 reads YFSETQ. Losses at the gene ends were 8 bases for V and 0 bases for J; bases not matched to a gene: 4. This CDR3 reads CARGQLSNTGELFF. The CDR3 region has the DNA TGCGCCAGGGGACAGCTATCGAACACCGGGGAGCTGTTTTTT.

This clonotype was seen ten or more times. The V gene is TRBV28, the J gene TRBJ1-2; no clear D. Looked up from germline, CDR1 is MDHEN and CDR2 is SYDVKM. CDR3 length: 14 residues. Trimming removed 6 bases from V and 1 base from J, with 12 bases in between. The CDR3 coding sequence is TGTGCCAGCAGCATACTCGGACTTAACTATGGCTACACCTTC. It yields the protein CASSILGLNYGYTF.

This clonotype was seen at least ten times. The genes are TRBV2 and TRBJ1-2; D is ambiguous. CDR1 and CDR2 from the germline V gene are SNHLY and FYNNEI. Trimming took 6 bases from V and 3 from J, leaving 8 bases between them. The CDR3 extends over 12 amino acids. The chain's CDR3 is CASSHRDYGYTF. CDR3 in DNA: TGTGCCAGCAGCCATCGGGACTATGGCTACACCTTC.

This clonotype was seen repeatedly, ten times or more. The chain joins TRBV28 to TRBJ2-7, with 8 bases identical to TRBD1. Germline V lookup: CDR1 MDHEN, CDR2 SYDVKM. Trimming at V came to 6 bases and at J to 4 bases, leaving 11 bases not matched to a gene. The CDR3 has 15 residues. The CDR3 DNA is TGTGCCAGCAGCCCCAGTCTCGACAGGGGTTACGAGCAGTACTTC. Encoded protein: CASSPSLDRGYEQYF.

The genes are TRBV30 and TRBJ2-1, with 8 nucleotides matching TRBD2. The germline gives CDR1 GTSNPN, CDR2 SVGIG (reference sequence). The J segment lost 9 bases and the V segment lost 0 bases, leaving 4 bases of the junction unmatched. CDR3 length: 13 amino acids. The CDR3 loop is CAWSVAGVFEQFF. The CDR3 DNA sequence: TGTGCCTGGAGTGTAGCGGGAGTATTTGAGCAGTTCTTC. Full variable domain (missing parts from reference TRBV30 and TRBJ2-1): SQTIHQWPATLVQPVGSPLSLECTVEGTSNPNLYWYRQAAGRGLQLLFYSVGIGQISSEVPQNLSASRPQDRQFILSSKKLLLSDSGFYLCAWSVAGVFEQFFGPGTRLTVL.

Many counts were recorded for this clonotype. The chain recombines TRBV7-2 with TRBJ1-1; possibly TRBD1 for D (5 bases). Germline CDR1 SGHTA, CDR2 FQGNSA. The length of the CDR3 is 13 residues. Trimming removed 3 bases from V and 8 bases from J, with 13 bases in between. Here the CDR3 DNA reads TGTGCCAGCAGCTTGTGGTCAGGGTCAGAAGCTTTCTTT. This gives the protein CASSLWSGSEAFF.

This clonotype was counted many times. V is TRBV20-1 and J is TRBJ2-7, with D possibly being TRBD1 (6 bases). The V and J ends lost 6 bases and 1 base respectively, with 10 bases between them. Germline lookup yields CDR1 DFQATT and CDR2 SNEGSKA (reference sequence). The CDR3 sequence is 12 residues long. The CDR3 nucleotides read TGCAGTGCAAACAGGGTTTCCTACGAGCAGTACTTC. Amino acid sequence: CSANRVSYEQYF.

This clonotype was seen many times. V usage is TRBV28 and J usage is TRBJ2-2, with D perhaps matching TRBD1 (7 bases). Germline CDR1 reads MDHEN; CDR2 reads SYDVKM. Trimming stripped 4 bases from V and 4 bases from J, with 10 bases between. The CDR3 is made up of 14 amino acids. The CDR3 sequence: CASSSGGSTGELFF. The CDR3 DNA sequence: TGTGCCAGCAGTTCAGGGGGGAGCACCGGGGAGCTGTTTTTT.

In its sample, this clonotype was seen many times. The chain has TRBV20-1 and TRBJ1-5; no clear D gene. The CDR3 contains 13 residues. Per germline, CDR1 DFQATT and CDR2 SNEGSKA (reference sequence). V dropped 1 base and J dropped 5 bases, with 9 bases sitting between them. The CDR3 loop reads CSARVNSDQPQHF. The CDR3 bases are TGCAGTGCTAGAGTAAACAGCGATCAGCCCCAGCATTTT.

This clonotype showed up many times. This CDR3 reads CSARGYRPADTGELFF. CDR3 in DNA: TGCAGTGCTAGGGGCTACCGGCCCGCAGACACCGGGGAGCTGTTTTTT. The V call is TRBV20-1, the J call TRBJ2-2; no definite D call. The CDR3 sequence is 16 residues long. V was cut by 3 bases and J by 3 bases, with 17 bases left in between. Germline assignment: CDR1 DFQATT and CDR2 SNEGSKA (reference sequence).

This clonotype has ten or more counts. The chain is built from TRBV11-2 and TRBJ1-4; 9 bases map to TRBD1. The CDR3 contains 15 residues. V shed 1 base, J shed 7 bases, and the junction held 4 bases outside the gene matches. Germline V gene data show CDR1 as SGHAT and CDR2 as FQNNGV. CDR3 region: CASSLVGTGREKLFF. CDR3 bases: TGTGCCAGCAGCTTAGTTGGGACAGGGCGTGAAAAACTGTTTTTT.

Ten or more counts support this clonotype. CDR3 protein: CASSYRASYEQYF. In DNA, the CDR3 is TGTGCCAGCAGTTACCGGGCTTCCTACGAGCAGTACTTC. The chain employs TRBV6-5 and TRBJ2-7, with no clear D. CDR3 length equals 13 residues. Trimming removed 2 bases from V and 1 base from J, with 6 bases in between. Germline CDR1 reads MNHEY; CDR2 reads SVGAGI.

This clonotype came up many times. CDR3 DNA: TGTGCCTGGAGTCTAGCGGGAGGTGGCAATGAGCAGTTCTTC. Residues: CAWSLAGGGNEQFF. The genes are TRBV30 and TRBJ2-1; 11 nucleotides align to TRBD2. The CDR3 consists of 14 residues. Per the germline V gene, CDR1 is GTSNPN and CDR2 is SVGIG (reference sequence). Unmatched junction bases numbered 3, after V lost 2 bases and J lost 6 bases.

This clonotype was picked up a small number of times. V gene TRBV27 combines with J gene TRBJ2-3; perhaps TRBD2 as D (6 bases). The CDR3 has 15 amino acids. Germline V gives CDR1 MNHEY, CDR2 SMNVEV (reference sequence). V shed 1 base and J shed 6 bases, with 14 bases lying between them. The CDR3 loop reads CASSLLAGPGDTQYF. CDR3 sequence (DNA): TGTGCCAGCAGTTTATTGGCGGGGCCGGGGGATACGCAGTATTTT.